Listed below are T cell receptor beta chains from one sample, sequenced in a study of cytomegalovirus exposure and HLA in healthy donors. TCRdb's table, derived via immunoSEQ multiplex PCR, lists solely in-frame clones and lacks some. This sample has about 140,000 clones; roughly three quarters occur once, and the top ten carry about 1.1%. Sequenced sample: PBMCs. The receptor set was obtained from a male donor in good health and CMV-seronegative. Both conserved end residues are trimmed from each CDR3. Size is omitted from some rows. Given values are once, few, many or a class for expanded clones.

clone_size,v_call,cdr3_aa
.,TRBV4-3,ASSQDLGGGYEQY
.,TRBV7-9,ASSREGTGFYEQY
.,TRBV7-6,ASTPTGEQASGGGRETQY
once,TRBV7-3,ASSPGTVSNTGELF
.,TRBV6-1,ASSEMRTSGGETQY
.,TRBV7-9,SSSWDGAGSTDTQY
.,TRBV25-1,ASSGGWNEQF
.,TRBV6-5,ASSYDGGRNTEAF
.,TRBV9,ASSGRTGSESEAF
few,TRBV7-9,ASSSIYSTGNTIY
once,TRBV30,AWEGLAGGDTQY
.,TRBV7-9,ASTRQGQETQY
.,TRBV4-1,ASSQDRGSYNEQF
.,TRBV7-8,ASSPPTRGTEAF
.,TRBV6-5,ASTPVWASNTEAF
few,TRBV7-9,ASSRDSLNTEAF
.,TRBV5-4,ASETGGSTDTQY
once,TRBV15,ATSRGDTTYEQY
.,TRBV11-3,ASSLGRLAGSVWETQY
.,TRBV5-8,ASSLRQARSEQY
.,TRBV7-2,ASSLQGGSGNTIY
.,TRBV29-1,SVETGGGLEQY
.,TRBV6-5,ASSADKYNEQF
.,TRBV6-1,ASRETEIGYNSPLH
.,TRBV7-2,ASSLNIPEISEQY
many,TRBV11-3,ASSLEYTNEKLF
once,TRBV15,ATSRGLAQADTQY
.,TRBV15,ATSSPGQGHNEQY
few,TRBV2,ASRGTTPYEQY
.,TRBV21-1,ASSKDRGNEQF
few,TRBV7-8,ASSPYLPSYEKLF
.,TRBV29-1,SVAGTGAPPGPGNTIY
.,TRBV6-5,ASSQGTGGGYT
.,TRBV5-1,ASSRHEANYGYT
.,TRBV19,ASRNGGAGMDEQF
once,TRBV9,ASSDGNYNSPLH
few,TRBV11-2,ASSLLAGAETQY
.,TRBV7-6,ASSSRNTEAF
.,TRBV4-2,ASSQDRGHNSPLH
.,TRBV2,ASNPSWTANQPQH
.,TRBV29-1,SVVGHGDRGYEQY
.,TRBV5-1,ASSLEQGGTEAF
few,TRBV6-5,ASSSRQGNQPQH
.,TRBV9,ASSVGQGEVYEQY
few,TRBV7-9,ASSLALAGVHYEQY
.,TRBV7-2,ASSLQGTLYGYT
.,TRBV5-1,ASSLYRGGETQY
.,TRBV18,ASSPDRSAREAF
few,TRBV7-9,ASSTRTDSGYT